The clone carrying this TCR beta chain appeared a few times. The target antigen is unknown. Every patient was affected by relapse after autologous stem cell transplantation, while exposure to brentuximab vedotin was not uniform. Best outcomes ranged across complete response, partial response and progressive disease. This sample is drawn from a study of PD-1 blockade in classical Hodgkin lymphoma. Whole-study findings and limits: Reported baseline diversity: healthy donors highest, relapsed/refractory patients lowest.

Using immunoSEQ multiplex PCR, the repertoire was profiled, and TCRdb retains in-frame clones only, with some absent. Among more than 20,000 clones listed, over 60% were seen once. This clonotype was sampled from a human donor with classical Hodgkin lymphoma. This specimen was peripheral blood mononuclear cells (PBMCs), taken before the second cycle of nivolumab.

CDR3 nucleotides: TGTGCCTGGAGTGTACTAAAGGGAGGGGGGCAGTACTTC. This translates into CAWSVLKGGGQYF. The V gene is TRBV30, the J gene TRBJ2-7; a weak D match, TRBD2 (7 bases). Germline CDR1 is GTSNPN and CDR2 is SVGIG (reference sequence). Deletions cut 0 bases from V and 9 bases from J, with 15 bases between. CDR3 length equals 13 residues.